These 11 T cell receptor beta chains share one sample of origin, sequenced in a study of cytomegalovirus exposure and HLA in healthy donors. The data were produced by immunoSEQ multiplex PCR, yet TCRdb's version contains in-frame clones alone and is incomplete. Of some 150,000 clones detected, roughly 87% appear once; the ten largest clones hold 4.5% to 5.5%. The sequencing input was PBMCs. The receptors stem from a man between 18 and 29 years old in good health and CMV-seropositive.

The chain has TRBV5-1 and TRBJ2-3; D perhaps matches TRBD1 (5 bases). The CDR3 is 14 residues long. V dropped 2 bases and J dropped 4 bases, with 11 bases sitting between them. Germline lookup yields CDR1 SGHRS and CDR2 YFSETQ. As DNA, the CDR3 is TGCGCCAGCAGCTTCCCAGGGAACTCAGATACGCAGTATTTT. Translated: CASSFPGNSDTQYF.

This chain uses TRBV6-5 with TRBJ1-2, with 10 bases aligning to TRBD1. The CDR3 runs 14 residues. Germline V lookup: CDR1 MNHEY, CDR2 SVGAGI. With V trimmed by 7 bases and J by 3 bases, 5 bases remained unmatched. The CDR3 sequence is CASTTTGGYYGYTF. In DNA, the CDR3 is TGTGCCAGCACCACGACAGGGGGCTACTATGGCTACACCTTC.

The J gene is TRBJ1-1, the V gene TRBV6-1, with a tentative D call TRBD1 (6 bases). V was cut by 6 bases and J by 2 bases, with 13 bases left in between. Germline-derived CDR1 and CDR2 are MNHNS and SASEGT. The CDR3 covers 14 residues. CDR3 sequence: CASRIRTANTEAFF. The CDR3 DNA follows: TGTGCCAGCAGAATCCGGACAGCTAACACTGAAGCTTTCTTT.

V gene TRBV6-1 combines with J gene TRBJ1-1, with D possibly matching TRBD1 (6 bases). CDR3 length equals 14 residues. V was clipped by 6 bases and J by 4 bases, with 15 bases between them. Germline CDR1 is MNHNS and CDR2 is SASEGT. The CDR3 nucleotides read TGTGCCAGCAGCCCGGACAGTATCGGCACTGAAGCTTTCTTT. Translating gives CASSPDSIGTEAFF.

This clone was counted a single time. The chain links TRBV7-6 to TRBJ2-1; tentative D call: TRBD2 (6 bases). Germline V gives CDR1 SGHVS, CDR2 FNYEAQ. CDR3 length equals 18 residues. Trimming took 0 bases from V and 0 from J, leaving 15 bases between them. CDR3 in amino acids: CASSLAGGRASSYNEQFF. The CDR3 nucleotides are TGTGCCAGCAGCTTAGCCGGAGGGCGGGCGAGCTCCTACAATGAGCAGTTCTTC.

This chain connects TRBV7-2 to TRBJ1-2, with a tentative D call TRBD1 (6 bases). From germline, CDR1 is SGHTA and CDR2 FQGNSA. Deletions cut 2 bases from V and 6 bases from J, with 10 bases between. This CDR3 region has 13 residues. This CDR3 is CASSLSGVDGYTF. The CDR3 DNA reads as TGTGCCAGCAGCTTATCAGGGGTCGATGGCTACACCTTC.

The gene calls are TRBV5-1 and TRBJ1-3; tentative D call: TRBD1 (5 bases). The CDR3 extends over 16 amino acids. Trimming removed 4 bases at V and 3 bases at J, with 17 bases between. CDR1 is SGHRS, CDR2 YFSETQ, per germline. The CDR3 is CASSPLYGGGGNTIYF. DNA of the CDR3: TGCGCCAGCAGCCCCCTGTACGGGGGAGGTGGAAACACCATATATTTT.

This rearrangement joins TRBV27 to TRBJ2-1; no clear D gene. CDR1 MNHEY and CDR2 SMNVEV come from the germline V gene (reference sequence). CDR3 size: 13 residues. V was clipped by 5 bases and J by 1 base, with 6 bases between them. In DNA, the CDR3 is TGTGCCAGCAGTCAACGGTCCTACAATGAGCAGTTCTTC. Its protein is CASSQRSYNEQFF.

The rearrangement uses TRBV14 and TRBJ1-5; D uncertain. Deletions cut 5 bases from V and 4 bases from J, with 9 bases between. The CDR3 runs to 13 residues. CDR1 and CDR2 (germline): SGHDN, FVKESK. CDR3 sequence (DNA): TGTGCCAGCAGCGACAACAGTAATCAGCCCCAGCATTTT. It encodes CASSDNSNQPQHF.

The J gene is TRBJ1-1, the V gene TRBV28; D is unclear. The CDR3 spans 13 residues. Germline V CDR1 and CDR2: MDHEN, SYDVKM. V dropped 1 base and J dropped 7 bases, with 10 bases sitting between them. Here the CDR3 reads CASSLLSRLEAFF. As DNA, the CDR3 is TGTGCCAGCAGTTTATTAAGCAGACTTGAAGCTTTCTTT.

The V call is TRBV19, the J call TRBJ2-1, with D maybe TRBD2 (5 bases). This CDR3 contains 16 residues. CDR1 and CDR2 (germline): LNHDA, SQIVND (reference sequence). The V gene lost 5 bases and the J gene lost 2 bases, with 16 bases spanning the gap. The CDR3 nucleotides read TGTGCCAGTAGTCCTTCGAGCGGCTACGCCTACAATGAGCAGTTCTTC. As protein: CASSPSSGYAYNEQFF.